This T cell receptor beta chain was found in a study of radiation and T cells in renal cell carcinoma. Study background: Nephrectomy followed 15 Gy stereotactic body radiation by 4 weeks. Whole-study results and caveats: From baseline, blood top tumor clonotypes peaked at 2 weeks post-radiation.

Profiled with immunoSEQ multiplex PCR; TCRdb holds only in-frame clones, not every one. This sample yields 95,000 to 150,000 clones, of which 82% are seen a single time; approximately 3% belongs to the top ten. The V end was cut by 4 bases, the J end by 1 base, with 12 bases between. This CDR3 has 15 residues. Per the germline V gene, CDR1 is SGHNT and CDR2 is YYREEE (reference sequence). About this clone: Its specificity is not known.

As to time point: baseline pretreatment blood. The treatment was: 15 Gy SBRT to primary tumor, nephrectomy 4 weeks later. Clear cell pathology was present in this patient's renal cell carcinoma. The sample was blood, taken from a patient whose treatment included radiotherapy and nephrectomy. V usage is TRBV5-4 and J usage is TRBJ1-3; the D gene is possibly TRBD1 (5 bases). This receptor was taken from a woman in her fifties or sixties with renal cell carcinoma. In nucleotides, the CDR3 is TGTGCCAGCAGCGTAAGGGACGGATCTGGAAACACCATATATTTT. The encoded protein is CASSVRDGSGNTIYF.